This T cell receptor (beta chain) was recorded in a study of CD8+CD57+ T cells in acquired aplastic anemia. CDR3 and TCR beta VDJ profiling relied on genomic DNA as the template. From the reads, TCRdb called clonotypes with MiXCR, one entry per CDR3 protein. The repertoire consists of around 50,000 distinct CDR3 sequences, with roughly 69% occurring once and the leading ten covering around a third. V trimming: 5 bases; J trimming: 5 bases; junction bases outside the gene matches: 7. The CDR3 has 14 amino acids. CDR1 and CDR2 from the germline V gene are SGHTA and FQGNSA. The source is a human donor in good health, serving as a control. The gene calls are TRBV7-2 and TRBJ2-5; 8 positions agree with TRBD2. Sequencing was carried out using sorted CD4+, CD8+, or CD8+CD57+ T cells (not recorded which) from PBMCs. For the CDR3, the DNA is TGTGCCAGCAGCAAGACTAGCGCCGGGGAGACCCAGTACTTC. Protein product: CASSKTSAGETQYF. The full variable domain, completed using reference TRBV7-2 and TRBJ2-5, is GAGVSQSPSNKVTEKGKDVELRCDPISGHTALYWYRQSLGQGLEFLIYFQGNSAPDKSGLPSDRFSAERTGGSVSTLTIQRTQQEDSAVYLCASSKTSAGETQYFGPGTRLLVL.